This T cell receptor beta chain was captured by sequencing in a study of blood T cell repertoires in COVID-19. About the research overall: There were acute and convalescent COVID-19 samples, and they came from the United States, Italy and Spain.

TCRdb keeps only in-frame clones here, not all; method: immunoSEQ multiplex PCR. Among some 76,000 clones listed, approximately 85% were seen once. This TCR was sampled from a human donor in a cohort sampled during active COVID-19. The sample was peripheral blood.

CDR3 protein: CASSESIGTGGDTQYF. In DNA form, the CDR3 reads TGCGCCAGCAGTGAGTCTATCGGGACAGGGGGTGATACGCAGTATTTT. The chain couples TRBV10-1 to TRBJ2-3, with 11 bases fitting TRBD1. The length of the CDR3 is 16 residues. V was pared by 0 bases and J by 6 bases, with 5 bases of the junction left unmatched. Germline CDR1 and CDR2: WNHNN and SYGVQD (reference sequence).